This T cell receptor (beta chain) was sequenced during a study of OX40 agonist ivuxolimab in advanced cancers. V was pared by 5 bases and J by 1 base, with 8 bases of the junction left unmatched. The CDR3 consists of 16 residues. Germline V gives CDR1 LGHNA, CDR2 YSLEER. The data were produced by immunoSEQ multiplex PCR, yet TCRdb's version contains in-frame clones alone and is incomplete. Altogether around 100,000 clones are present, roughly 90% being singletons, with the ten largest covering around 0.3%. The specimen was CD4+ or CD8+ T cells sorted from blood, collected in a trial of the OX40 agonist ivuxolimab. V gene TRBV4-3 combines with J gene TRBJ2-1; TRBD2 matches 7 bases. The TCR comes from an adult with an advanced solid tumor such as melanoma, head and neck, liver or kidney cancer. CDR3 sequence reads: CASSFDEGGSYNEQFF. In DNA, the CDR3 is TGCGCCAGCAGCTTTGACGAGGGAGGGTCCTACAATGAGCAGTTCTTC.